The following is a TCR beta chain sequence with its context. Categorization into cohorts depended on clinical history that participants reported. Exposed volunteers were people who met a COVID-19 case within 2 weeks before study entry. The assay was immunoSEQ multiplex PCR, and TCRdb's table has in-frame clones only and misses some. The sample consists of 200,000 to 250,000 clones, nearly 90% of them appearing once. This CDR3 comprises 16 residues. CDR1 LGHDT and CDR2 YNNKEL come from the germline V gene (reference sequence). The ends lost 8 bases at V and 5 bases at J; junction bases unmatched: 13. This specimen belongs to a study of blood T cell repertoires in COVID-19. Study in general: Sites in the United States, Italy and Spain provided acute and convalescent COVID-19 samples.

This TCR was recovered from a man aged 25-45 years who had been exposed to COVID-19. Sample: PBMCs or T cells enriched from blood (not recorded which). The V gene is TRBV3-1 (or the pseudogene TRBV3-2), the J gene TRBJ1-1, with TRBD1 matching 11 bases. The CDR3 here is CASAEFLDRGQTEAFF. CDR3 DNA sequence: TGTGCCAGCGCTGAGTTCCTGGACAGGGGGCAAACTGAAGCTTTCTTT.